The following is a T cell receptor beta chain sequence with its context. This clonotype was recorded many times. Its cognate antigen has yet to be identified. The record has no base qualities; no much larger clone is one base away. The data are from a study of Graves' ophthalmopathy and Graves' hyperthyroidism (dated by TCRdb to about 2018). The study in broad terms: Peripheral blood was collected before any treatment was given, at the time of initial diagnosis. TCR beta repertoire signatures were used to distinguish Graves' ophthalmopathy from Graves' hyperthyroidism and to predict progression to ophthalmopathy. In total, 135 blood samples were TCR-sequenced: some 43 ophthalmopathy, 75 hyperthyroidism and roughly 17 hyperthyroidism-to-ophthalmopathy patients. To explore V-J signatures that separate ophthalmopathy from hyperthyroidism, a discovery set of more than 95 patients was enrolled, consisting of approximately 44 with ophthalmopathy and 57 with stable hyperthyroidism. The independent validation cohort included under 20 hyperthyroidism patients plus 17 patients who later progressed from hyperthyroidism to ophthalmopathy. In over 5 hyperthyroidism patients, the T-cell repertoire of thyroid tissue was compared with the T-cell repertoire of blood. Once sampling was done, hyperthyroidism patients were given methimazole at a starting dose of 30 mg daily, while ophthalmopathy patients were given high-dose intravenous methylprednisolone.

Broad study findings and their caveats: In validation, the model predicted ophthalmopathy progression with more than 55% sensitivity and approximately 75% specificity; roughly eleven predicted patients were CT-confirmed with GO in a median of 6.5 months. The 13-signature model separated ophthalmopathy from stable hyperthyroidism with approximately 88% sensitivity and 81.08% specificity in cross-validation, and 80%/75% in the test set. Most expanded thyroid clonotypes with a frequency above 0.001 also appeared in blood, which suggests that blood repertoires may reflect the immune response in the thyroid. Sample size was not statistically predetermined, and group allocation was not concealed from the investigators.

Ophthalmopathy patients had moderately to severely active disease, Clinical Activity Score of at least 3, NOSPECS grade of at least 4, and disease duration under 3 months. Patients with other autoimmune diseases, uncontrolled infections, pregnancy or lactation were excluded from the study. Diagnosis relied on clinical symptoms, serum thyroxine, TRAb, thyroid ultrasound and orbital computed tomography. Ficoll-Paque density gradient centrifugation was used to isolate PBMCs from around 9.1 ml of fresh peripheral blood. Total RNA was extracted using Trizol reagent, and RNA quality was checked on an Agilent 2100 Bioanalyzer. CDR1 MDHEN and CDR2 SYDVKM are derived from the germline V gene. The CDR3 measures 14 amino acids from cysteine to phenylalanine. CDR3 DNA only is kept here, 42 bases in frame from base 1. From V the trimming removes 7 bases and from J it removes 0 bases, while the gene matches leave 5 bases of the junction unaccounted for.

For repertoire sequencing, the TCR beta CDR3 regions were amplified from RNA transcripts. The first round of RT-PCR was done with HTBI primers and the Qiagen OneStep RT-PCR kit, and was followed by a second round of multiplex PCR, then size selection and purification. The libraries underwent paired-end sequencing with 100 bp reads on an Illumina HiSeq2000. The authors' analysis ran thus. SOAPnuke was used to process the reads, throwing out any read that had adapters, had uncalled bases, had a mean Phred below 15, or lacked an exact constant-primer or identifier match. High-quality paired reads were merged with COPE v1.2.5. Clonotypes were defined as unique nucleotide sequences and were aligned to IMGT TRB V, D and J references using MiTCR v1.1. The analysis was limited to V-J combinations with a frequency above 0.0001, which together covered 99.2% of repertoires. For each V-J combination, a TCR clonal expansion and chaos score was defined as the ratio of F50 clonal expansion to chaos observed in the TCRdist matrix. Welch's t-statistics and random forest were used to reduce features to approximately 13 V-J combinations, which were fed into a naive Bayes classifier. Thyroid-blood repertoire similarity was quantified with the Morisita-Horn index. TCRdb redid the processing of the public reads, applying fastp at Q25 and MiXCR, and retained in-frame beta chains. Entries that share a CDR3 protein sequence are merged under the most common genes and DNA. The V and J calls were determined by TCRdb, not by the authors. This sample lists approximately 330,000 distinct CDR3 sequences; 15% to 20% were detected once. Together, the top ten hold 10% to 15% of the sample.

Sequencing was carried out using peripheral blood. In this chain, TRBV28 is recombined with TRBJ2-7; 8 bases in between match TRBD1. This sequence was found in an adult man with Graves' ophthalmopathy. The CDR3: CASKTQGVSYEQYF. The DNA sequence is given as TGTGCCAGCAAGACACAGGGGGTCTCCTACGAGCAGTACTTC.